This is a list of T cell receptor beta chains from one sample in a study of T cell responses to AZD1222 COVID-19 vaccine. Repertoires were generated with immunoSEQ multiplex PCR, while TCRdb's copy carries only in-frame clones and drops some. The table records some 79,000 clones, about 78% of them present only once. Sequencing used peripheral blood, obtained 28 days after the second AZD1222 dose. The origin of the receptors is an adult who received the AZD1222 COVID-19 vaccine. The CDR3 runs from the conserved cysteine through the conserved F or W. A D gene is named only where the DNA matches it firmly. Size is omitted from some rows. Given values are once, few, many or a class for expanded clones.

v_call	d_call	clone_size	j_call	cdr3_nt	cdr3_aa
TRBV3-1/TRBV3-2	-	-	TRBJ1-2	TGTGCCAGCAGCCAAGCCAGTAACTATGGCTACACCTTC	CASSQASNYGYTF
TRBV7-3	-	-	TRBJ2-2	TGTGCCAGCAGTTCAGGACGGAACACCGGGGAGCTGTTTTTT	CASSSGRNTGELFF
TRBV2	TRBD1	-	TRBJ1-4	TGTGCCAGCAGTGAAGCTCCGGGACAGGGCCGACTGTTTTTT	CASSEAPGQGRLFF
TRBV24-1	TRBD1	few	TRBJ2-5	TGTGCCACCAGTGACCCGGGACAGGGACAAGAGACCCAGTACTTC	CATSDPGQGQETQYF
TRBV11-2	TRBD1	-	TRBJ2-2	TGTGCCAGCAGCTTCCTACAGGGGAGAGGCGGGGAGCTGTTTTTT	CASSFLQGRGGELFF
TRBV6-5	TRBD1	once	TRBJ1-5	TGTGCCAGCAGCCACAGGGGGGGTAGCAATCAGCCCCAGCATTTT	CASSHRGGSNQPQHF
TRBV6-4	-	-	TRBJ2-1	TGTGCCAGCAGTGACATGGACGGAAACAATGAGCAGTTCTTC	CASSDMDGNNEQFF
TRBV20-1	-	-	TRBJ1-1	TGCAGTGCTAGGCCCCCCAGGGAAGCTTTCTTT	CSARPPREAFF
TRBV4-2	-	-	TRBJ2-3	TGTGCCAGCAGCCAAGCTGGGACGGAGGTCACAGATACGCAGTATTTT	CASSQAGTEVTDTQYF
TRBV2	TRBD1	-	TRBJ2-7	TGTGCCAGCAGCCAGGGGGCTGGCGAGCAGTACTTC	CASSQGAGEQYF
TRBV11-2	-	-	TRBJ1-6	TGTGCCAGCAGCGCCCGGGATGGGTCACCCCTCCACTTT	CASSARDGSPLHF
TRBV7-6	-	-	TRBJ2-3	TGTGCCAGCAGCGGGCACAGTACAGATACGCAGTATTTT	CASSGHSTDTQYF
TRBV20-1	-	-	TRBJ1-1	TGCAGTGCTAGAGAAGACACTGAAGCTTTCTTT	CSAREDTEAFF
TRBV7-8	-	-	TRBJ1-5	TGTGCCACAGGACTTAGAGTAAGCAATCAGCCCCAGCATTTT	CATGLRVSNQPQHF
TRBV9	-	few	TRBJ2-3	TGTGCCAGCAGCGCTCAAGGGGGGGGGACAGATACGCAGTATTTT	CASSAQGGGTDTQYF
TRBV19	-	once	TRBJ1-5	TGTGCCAGTAGTACTTTTAATCAGCCCCAGCATTTT	CASSTFNQPQHF
TRBV5-8	-	-	TRBJ2-1	TGTGCCAGCAGCTTGCTGCAAATGGCCTACAATGAGCAGTTCTTC	CASSLLQMAYNEQFF
TRBV27	-	-	TRBJ2-5	TGTGCCAGCAGTCGAAAACCGGGGCTCGGGGAGACCCAGTACTTC	CASSRKPGLGETQYF
TRBV29-1	TRBD2	-	TRBJ2-7	TGCAGCGTTGATCTTTCCGGGACTAATGAGCAGTACTTC	CSVDLSGTNEQYF
TRBV7-9	-	-	TRBJ1-2	TGTGCCAGCAGCCTCGGGGAGTATGGCTACACCTTC	CASSLGEYGYTF
TRBV19	-	-	TRBJ1-6	TGTGCCAGTAGTTCCACGGGACACCCGGACATTCTACCCCTCCACTTT	CASSSTGHPDILPLHF
TRBV28	TRBD2	-	TRBJ2-7	TGTGCCAGCAGTGGGGCTAGCGGAGGGTACTACGAGCAGTACTTC	CASSGASGGYYEQYF
TRBV28	-	-	TRBJ2-5	TGTGCCAGCAGCCAAGAGACCCAGTACTTC	CASSQETQYF
TRBV7-2	-	-	TRBJ1-4	TGTGCCAGCAGCCCCCGTGGGGGTGCTAATGAAAAACTGTTTTTT	CASSPRGGANEKLFF
TRBV6-5	TRBD1	-	TRBJ1-2	TGTGCCAGCAGACGGGACAGGTCAAACTATGGCTACACCTTC	CASRRDRSNYGYTF
TRBV19	-	-	TRBJ2-7	TGTGCCAGTAGTACCGGGACTCTCTACGAGCAGTACTTC	CASSTGTLYEQYF
TRBV28	-	once	TRBJ1-5	TGTGCCAGCAGTTTCAGGGGTCAGCCCCAGCATTTT	CASSFRGQPQHF
TRBV13	TRBD2	-	TRBJ2-3	TGTGCCAGCAGCTTAGGCCTACGGGGGGGAAGCACAGATACGCAGTATTTT	CASSLGLRGGSTDTQYF
TRBV30	-	-	TRBJ1-5	TGTGCCTGGAGTGTCATGGACAGCAATCAGCCCCAGCATTTT	CAWSVMDSNQPQHF
TRBV7-9	-	few	TRBJ1-2	TGTGCCAGCAGCTTCCCTAGACAGGCCACTAACTATGGCTACACCTTC	CASSFPRQATNYGYTF
TRBV4-3	-	-	TRBJ2-1	TGCGCCAGCAGCACTGGGACACGAAATGAGCAGTTCTTC	CASSTGTRNEQFF
TRBV11-2	-	-	TRBJ1-2	TGTGCCAGCAGCTCGACAGGCCCGTATGGCTACACCTTC	CASSSTGPYGYTF
TRBV7-9	TRBD1	-	TRBJ2-7	TGTGCCAGCAGCCAATGGACAGGGCCCTACGAGCAGTACTTC	CASSQWTGPYEQYF
TRBV27	-	-	TRBJ2-5	TGTGCCAGCAGTTTATCGAAGCAAGAGACCCAGTACTTC	CASSLSKQETQYF
TRBV6-5	-	-	TRBJ2-1	TGTGCCAGCAGTTTGGTAGTGGGGCCTCCCTACAATGAGCAGTTCTTC	CASSLVVGPPYNEQFF
TRBV28	-	-	TRBJ1-1	TGTGCCACCTTTGGACGAGGAGCTTTCTTT	CATFGRGAFF
TRBV4-3	-	-	TRBJ2-7	TGCGCCAGCAGCCAAGATCAACGACAGTCCTTCTACGAGCAGTACTTC	CASSQDQRQSFYEQYF
TRBV4-2	-	-	TRBJ2-2	TGTGCCAGCAGCCAAGTTCCGCTGGCCGGGGAGCTGTTTTTT	CASSQVPLAGELFF
TRBV6-5	-	-	TRBJ1-3	TGTGCCAGCAGTTACCGAGTTGGCGTCTCTGGAAACACCATATATTTT	CASSYRVGVSGNTIYF
TRBV6-5	-	-	TRBJ2-4	TGTGCCAGCAGTTACACAGCTCAACTAGCCAAAAACATTCAGTACTTC	CASSYTAQLAKNIQYF
TRBV7-9	TRBD2	-	TRBJ2-7	TGTGCCAGCAGCGGACTAGCGGGGGGTCGGTACGAGCAGTACTTC	CASSGLAGGRYEQYF
TRBV19	-	-	TRBJ1-3	TGTGCCAGTAGTATAGATCCGAGCTCTGGAAACACCATATATTTT	CASSIDPSSGNTIYF
TRBV29-1	-	-	TRBJ1-5	TGCAGCGTTGAAGTAACAACAGAAGTACCCCAGCATTTT	CSVEVTTEVPQHF
TRBV3-1/TRBV3-2	-	-	TRBJ1-1	TGTGCCAGCAGCCAAGTCCCGGGGATGAACACTGAAGCTTTCTTT	CASSQVPGMNTEAFF
TRBV6-2/TRBV6-3	-	-	TRBJ1-1	TGTGCCAGCAACCCCCTTAGTTCGGAGAACACTGAAGCTTTCTTT	CASNPLSSENTEAFF
TRBV13	TRBD2	-	TRBJ2-7	TGTGCCAGCAGCATACTTTTCGGTCTAGCGGGAGGACGCTACGAGCAGTACTTC	CASSILFGLAGGRYEQYF
TRBV6-1	-	-	TRBJ2-3	TGTGCCAGCAGTGAATTAACGGGGGGCACAGATACGCAGTATTTT	CASSELTGGTDTQYF
TRBV30	-	once	TRBJ2-2	TGTGCCCGCACCCTCCTTGGGGCCGGGGAGCTGTTTTTT	CARTLLGAGELFF
TRBV4-3	-	-	TRBJ2-1	TGCGCCAGCAGCCAAGATCCGTGGGTTGAGCAGTTCTTC	CASSQDPWVEQFF
TRBV7-2	TRBD2	-	TRBJ2-3	TGTGCCAGCAGCTTAGCGGCGGGGGGGAGCACAGATACGCAGTATTTT	CASSLAAGGSTDTQYF
TRBV7-7	-	-	TRBJ2-1	TGTGCCAGCAGCCCCCAGGGCGGCAGGAACAATGAGCAGTTCTTC	CASSPQGGRNNEQFF
TRBV28	TRBD1	-	TRBJ2-1	TGTGCCAGCGCGAGGACAGGGGTCGATGAGCAGTTCTTC	CASARTGVDEQFF
TRBV5-8	-	few	TRBJ2-3	TGTGCCAGCAGCTTTGGTGGGCAGGGGCCTAGCACAGATACGCAGTATTTT	CASSFGGQGPSTDTQYF
TRBV12-5	TRBD2	-	TRBJ2-7	TGTGCTAGTTCAGCGGGGGATGTCTACGAGCAGTACTTC	CASSAGDVYEQYF
TRBV28	-	-	TRBJ2-7	TGTGCCAGCAGGCTGAACTACGAGCAGTACTTC	CASRLNYEQYF